This TCR beta chain is drawn from a study of blood T cell repertoires in COVID-19. Overall study context: COVID-19 samples, acute and convalescent, were from the United States, Italy and Spain. The cDNA or gDNA used as material had been derived from T cells, B-cell-depleted T cells, or PBMCs.

Germline CDR1 reads MDHEN; CDR2 reads SYDVKM. V lost 3 bases and J lost 0, with 15 bases in between. This CDR3 contains 16 residues. In the source study's methods: Using reference gene primer amplification, nucleated cell counts were estimated. The table came from immunoSEQ multiplex PCR; TCRdb's copy has only in-frame clones and leaves some out. The DNA was the basis for D and trimming; V, J and clone size are from that table. The table has under 150,000 clones, more than 65% seen once. J is TRBJ2-7 and V is TRBV28, with D unclear. The specimen was peripheral blood. The receptor was derived from a man aged 60-69 years with acute or convalescent COVID-19. The chain's CDR3 is CASSLVPLPSSYEQYF. The CDR3 bases are TGTGCCAGCAGTTTGGTCCCCTTACCGAGCTCCTACGAGCAGTACTTC.